A single sample is the source of the 21 T cell receptor beta chains below, sequenced in a study of monozygotic twins with inflammatory bowel disease. TCRdb reprocessed the 5' RACE reads, with one entry per CDR3 protein and no DNA. This sample's clone table lists about 150,000 distinct CDR3 sequences. Material: blood. These receptors all stem from a human donor with ulcerative colitis or Crohn's disease, or a healthy co-twin of an affected twin (not recorded which).

The chain is built from TRBV10-3 and TRBJ2-7; TCRdb names TRBD2, which stays unverified in the absence of DNA. Germline loops: CDR1 ENHRY, CDR2 SYGVKD. The CDR3 covers 14 residues. The CDR3 protein is CAISLAGALGEQYF.

The rearrangement uses TRBV20-1 and TRBJ2-2. The CDR3 spans 14 residues. Germline V CDR1 and CDR2: DFQATT, SNEGSKA (reference sequence). This chain's CDR3 is CSASEGSNTGELFF.

The chain employs TRBV29-1 and TRBJ2-1; TCRdb selects TRBD2, and the lack of DNA leaves this call unchecked. This CDR3 has 16 amino acids. Germline values: CDR1 SQVTM, CDR2 ANQGSEA. CDR3 protein: CSAGTSGSIFYNEQFF.

The chain combines TRBV6-2 or TRBV6-3 with TRBJ1-5; TCRdb lists TRBD1, though no DNA is available to test this call. The CDR3 spans 18 residues. Germline lookup yields CDR1 MNHEY and CDR2 SVGEGT. CDR3 in amino acids: CASSYTTGTGDSYQPQHF.

The V and J genes are TRBV12-3 or TRBV12-4 and TRBJ1-1; without DNA, the TCRdb call of TRBD1 cannot be checked. The CDR3 length is 16 residues. CDR3 sequence reads: CASSPKRTGLNTEAFF.

The V call is TRBV7-9, the J call TRBJ2-7; TCRdb selects TRBD1, and the lack of DNA leaves this call unchecked. The V gene's germline CDR1 is SEHNR and CDR2 FQNEAQ (reference sequence). The CDR3 covers 16 residues. CDR3 loop: CASSIAFSGTDDEQYF.

V gene TRBV20-1 combines with J gene TRBJ1-5. Germline V gene data show CDR1 as DFQATT and CDR2 as SNEGSKA (reference sequence). The CDR3 loop spans 15 amino acids. The CDR3 reads CSARVTAEVEQPQHF.

This chain uses TRBV15 with TRBJ2-1; TCRdb names TRBD2, which stays unverified in the absence of DNA. Germline V gene sequence: CDR1 LNHNV, CDR2 YYDKDF (reference sequence). The CDR3 is 17 amino acids. The CDR3 protein is CATSRARGTRLRFEQFF.

This chain links TRBV19 with TRBJ2-1; TCRdb picks TRBD1, but there is no DNA to check that call. Germline loops: CDR1 LNHDA, CDR2 SQIVND (reference sequence). The CDR3 sequence is 15 residues long. Here the CDR3 reads CASRSRGNLFNEQFF.

The V gene is TRBV29-1, the J gene TRBJ2-5; checking the TCRdb D call of TRBD1 is not possible without DNA. CDR3 size: 14 residues. Germline loops: CDR1 SQVTM, CDR2 ANQGSEA. This CDR3 reads CSVDPYRGGETQYF.

The chain recombines TRBV30 with TRBJ1-3. The CDR3 is 15 amino acids. Germline CDR1 and CDR2: GTSNPN and SVGIG (reference sequence). The chain's CDR3 is CAWSPWTVSGNTIYF.

V and J are TRBV21-1 and TRBJ2-7; the D call of TRBD1 rests on TCRdb alone, since no DNA is present to check it. TRBV21-1 corresponds to a pseudogene. This CDR3 spans 15 amino acids. The CDR3 sequence is CASSTIKDRAYEQYF.

The chain uses TRBV2 and TRBJ2-2; TCRdb indicates TRBD2, and absent DNA this call remains unverified. Germline V gene lookup returns CDR1 SNHLY and CDR2 FYNNEI. This CDR3 has 18 residues. CDR3 residues: CASSDPSADPTKTGELFF.

This chain connects TRBV7-2 to TRBJ1-2; without DNA, the TCRdb call of TRBD1 cannot be checked. Germline assignment: CDR1 SGHTA and CDR2 FQGNSA. The length of the CDR3 is 17 residues. This CDR3 reads CASSFNQADRVSYGYTF.

J is TRBJ1-2 and V is TRBV6-5. Germline V gene data show CDR1 as MNHEY and CDR2 as SVGAGI. This CDR3 comprises 14 residues. The CDR3 region is CASSYGQVRSGYTF.

The CDR3 loop reads CAWTKGQHGAGDTQYF. The chain is built from TRBV30 and TRBJ2-3; TCRdb indicates TRBD1, and absent DNA this call remains unverified. Germline lookup yields CDR1 GTSNPN and CDR2 SVGIG (reference sequence). This CDR3 contains 16 residues.

V gene TRBV28 combines with J gene TRBJ1-1; absent DNA, TCRdb's TRBD1 call cannot be checked. CDR1 is MDHEN, CDR2 SYDVKM, per germline. The CDR3 is 14 residues long. The CDR3 is CASSSDRWRTEAFF.

The rearrangement uses TRBV5-1 and TRBJ2-7; TCRdb names TRBD1, which stays unverified in the absence of DNA. CDR1 and CDR2 from the germline V gene are SGHRS and YFSETQ. This CDR3 has 15 amino acids. The chain's CDR3 is CASSLVGTPDYEQYF.

The CDR3 loop reads CASSPAQSGANVLTF. The rearrangement links TRBV6-2 or TRBV6-3 to TRBJ2-6; absent DNA, TCRdb's TRBD2 call cannot be checked. The CDR3 loop spans 15 amino acids. Germline lookup yields CDR1 MNHEY and CDR2 SVGEGT.

This rearrangement joins TRBV6-5 to TRBJ2-1; TCRdb names TRBD2, which stays unverified in the absence of DNA. The CDR3 totals 16 residues. Germline loops: CDR1 MNHEY, CDR2 SVGAGI. The CDR3 protein is CASSYRGGRITNEQFF.

This rearrangement joins TRBV7-9 to TRBJ2-7. The germline gives CDR1 SEHNR, CDR2 FQNEAQ (reference sequence). CDR3 length: 13 amino acids. The CDR3 spells CASSPEVVYEQYF. The full variable domain, in which reference TRBV7-9 and TRBJ2-7 provide the parts outside the CDR3, is DTGVSQNPRHKITKRGQNVTFRCDPISEHNRLYWYRQTLGQGPEFLTYFQNEAQLEKSRLLSDRFSAERPKGSFSTLEIQRTEQGDSAMYLCASSPEVVYEQYFGPGTRLTVT.